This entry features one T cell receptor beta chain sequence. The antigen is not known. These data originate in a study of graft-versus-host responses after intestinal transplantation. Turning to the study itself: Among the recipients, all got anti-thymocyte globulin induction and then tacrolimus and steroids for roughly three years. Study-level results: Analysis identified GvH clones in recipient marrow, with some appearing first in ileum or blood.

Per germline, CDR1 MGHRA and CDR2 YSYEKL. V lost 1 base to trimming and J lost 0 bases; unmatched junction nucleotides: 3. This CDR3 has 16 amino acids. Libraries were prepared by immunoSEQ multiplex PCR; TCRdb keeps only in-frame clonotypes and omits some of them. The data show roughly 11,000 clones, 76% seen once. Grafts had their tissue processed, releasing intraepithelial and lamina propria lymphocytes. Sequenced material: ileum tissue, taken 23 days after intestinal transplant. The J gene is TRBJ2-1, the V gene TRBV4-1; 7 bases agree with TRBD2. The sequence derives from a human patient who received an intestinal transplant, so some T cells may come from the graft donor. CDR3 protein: CASSQVGGSSYNEQFF. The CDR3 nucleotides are TGCGCCAGCAGCCAAGTGGGCGGGAGCTCCTACAATGAGCAGTTCTTC.